This record covers a single T cell receptor (beta chain). The antigen is not known. CD4+ T cells that had been cultured provided DNA sequenced with the Oncomine TCR Beta short-read assay. TCRdb ran MiXCR on the PCR reads and lists one entry per CDR3 protein. The repertoire has around 18,000 distinct CDR3 sequences, about 45% of them found once; the top ten carry about 17%. The CDR3 has 12 amino acids. Trimming removed 4 bases at V and 4 bases at J, with 8 bases between. Germline V CDR1 and CDR2: LNHDA, SQIVND (reference sequence). These data originate in a study of vaccination and CD4 T cells after COVID-19. Across the study: Participants were vaccinated with two doses, given as either BNT162b2 or mRNA-1273 vaccine.

Regarding time point: late sampling 161 to 241 days after vaccination in a few convalescent patients. Treatment noted: 10-day PBMC culture with coronavirus spike peptide pools or control peptides (ViraFEST assay). Peptide-pool expansion of antigen-specific T cells preceded TCR sequencing in ViraFEST. The rearrangement joins TRBV19 to TRBJ2-7; perhaps TRBD1 as D (6 bases). The clonotype was recovered from a human donor who had recovered from COVID-19. Material: CD4+ T cells from blood, cultured in vitro, obtained about 7 months after SARS-CoV-2 vaccination. The CDR3 DNA reads as TGTGCCAGTAGTACACAGGGATACGAGCAGTACTTC. It is translated as CASSTQGYEQYF.